This T cell receptor (beta chain) was sequenced for a study of control samples from healthy donors and cancer patients. Profiled with immunoSEQ multiplex PCR; TCRdb holds only in-frame clones, not every one. The sample consists of under 100,000 clones, 85% to 95% of them appearing once. This clone was seen a single time. CDR1 is KGHSH and CDR2 is LQKENI in the germline V gene. The CDR3 spans 16 residues. The V and J ends lost 3 bases and 4 bases, in that order; junction bases with no gene match: 8. The sequencing sample was made of blood. The gene calls are TRBV18 and TRBJ1-5, with 8 bases aligning to TRBD1. This TCR derives from a woman in her twenties or thirties in good health. The CDR3 region is CASSPEFGQGNQPQHF. Here the CDR3 DNA reads TGTGCCAGCTCACCCGAATTCGGACAGGGAAATCAGCCCCAGCATTTT.